Listed below are T cell receptor beta chains from one sample, sequenced in a study of STAT5B mutations in CD4+ large granular lymphocyte leukemia. Some clones are missing from TCRdb's copy, which holds only in-frame ones; the method was immunoSEQ multiplex PCR. The table has tens of thousands of clones, approximately 83% seen once; the top ten hold 0.3% to 0.4%. Sequencing was carried out using CD4+ T cells from blood buffy coats. The source is a human donor in good health. Both conserved end residues are trimmed from each CDR3. A clone size is listed for some rows: how often the clone was seen (once, few, many), or a class if it is expanded.

TRBJ2-7	-	TRBV20-1	SARSHHEQY
TRBJ2-5	-	TRBV29-1	SVPGGRETQY
TRBJ1-5	-	TRBV5-6	ASSFMEQPQH
TRBJ2-1	once	TRBV7-3	ASSLTPQTKVEQF
TRBJ2-7	few	TRBV11-3	ASSLDPGLTTYEQY
TRBJ1-1	few	TRBV7-9	ASSLVGRADTEAF
TRBJ2-1	-	TRBV2	ASRGASGGLPLAF
TRBJ2-2	-	TRBV9	ASSVGVGGELF
TRBJ1-4	-	TRBV4-1	ASKGRYGDRATNEKLF
TRBJ2-1	-	TRBV5-4	ASSPDQSSYNEQF
TRBJ1-2	-	TRBV25-1	ASSDDPGIYGYT
TRBJ1-6	few	TRBV15	ATSSPASYNSPLH
TRBJ2-5	-	TRBV11-2	ASSSGRGVQETQY
TRBJ1-1	-	TRBV2	ASSMQVDTEAF
TRBJ2-1	-	TRBV29-1	SVEGFVNEQF
TRBJ2-1	-	TRBV2	ASSLDRAAGNEQF
TRBJ2-7	-	TRBV6-6	ASSPPGLGIHEQY
TRBJ2-3	once	TRBV9	ASSPGTGTARDTQY